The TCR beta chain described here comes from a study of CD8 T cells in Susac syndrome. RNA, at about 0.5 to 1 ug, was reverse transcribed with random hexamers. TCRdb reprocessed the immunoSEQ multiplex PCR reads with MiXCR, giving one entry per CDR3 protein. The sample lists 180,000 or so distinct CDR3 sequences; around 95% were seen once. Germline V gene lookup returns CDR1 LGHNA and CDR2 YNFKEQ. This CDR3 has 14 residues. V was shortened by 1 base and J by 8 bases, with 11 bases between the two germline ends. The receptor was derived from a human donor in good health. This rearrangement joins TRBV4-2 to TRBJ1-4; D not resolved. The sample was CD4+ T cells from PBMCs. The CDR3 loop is CASSQVPKGEKLFF. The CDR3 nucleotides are TGTGCCAGCAGCCAAGTTCCCAAGGGAGAAAAACTGTTTTTT.